This is a list of T cell receptor beta chains from one sample in a study of cytomegalovirus exposure and HLA in healthy donors. Profiled with immunoSEQ multiplex PCR; TCRdb holds only in-frame clones, not every one. The sample gives a few hundred thousand clones, 70% to 90% of which show up once; 0.83% is in the top ten. Sample: PBMCs. The receptors were sampled from a woman in her late teens or twenties in good health and CMV-seronegative. CDR3s include the opening cysteine and the closing phenylalanine or tryptophan. Each record gives: CDR3 DNA, CDR3 protein, clone size, V gene, D gene, J gene. D genes are given only for firm matches. The size field is filled for only some rows; it gives once, few, many or a size class.

TGTGCCAGCAGCAGGGTTATCGGGAACACCATATATTTT CASSRVIGNTIYF few TRBV2 NA TRBJ1-3
TGTGCCAGCAGCGATCTGCGGAGCTCCTACGAGCAGTACTTC CASSDLRSSYEQYF NA TRBV5-4 NA TRBJ2-7
TGTGCCAGTAGTAAGGGCCCGGGAGTAGCCAATGAGCAGTTCTTC CASSKGPGVANEQFF NA TRBV19 NA TRBJ2-1
TGTGCCAGCAGTTTCAGGGCAGCTGAAGCTTTCTTT CASSFRAAEAFF NA TRBV28 NA TRBJ1-1
TGCGCCAGCAGCTTATCGGGACAGGGCAATCAGCCCCAGCATTTT CASSLSGQGNQPQHF NA TRBV5-1 TRBD1 TRBJ1-5
TGTGCCAGCAGCCCAGGACAAGGCAATCAGCCCCAGCATTTT CASSPGQGNQPQHF NA TRBV5-6 NA TRBJ1-5
TGCGCCAGCAGCCAAGAGGGGACTTTAGCGGGAGCTGTAGATACGCAGTATTTT CASSQEGTLAGAVDTQYF NA TRBV4-1 TRBD2 TRBJ2-3
TGTGCCAGCAGCGTAGAGGACAGAGCAGAGACCCAGTACTTC CASSVEDRAETQYF NA TRBV9 NA TRBJ2-5
TGTGCCAGCTCACTCTCGGGTAGTAGCACAGATACGCAGTATTTT CASSLSGSSTDTQYF NA TRBV18 NA TRBJ2-3
TGCGCCAGCAGCCGTCAGACAGGACAGAACACTGAAGCTTTCTTT CASSRQTGQNTEAFF NA TRBV5-1 NA TRBJ1-1
TGTGCCAGCAGTGATGTGGGACTGTTGAACACTGAAGCTTTCTTT CASSDVGLLNTEAFF NA TRBV2 NA TRBJ1-1
TGTGCCAGCAGTTCCGACAGGGAGAGCTCCTATAATTCACCCCTCCACTTT CASSSDRESSYNSPLHF NA TRBV28 TRBD1 TRBJ1-6
TGCAGCGTTCGAGGGGGTTCCGACAATGAGCAGTTCTTC CSVRGGSDNEQFF NA TRBV29-1 NA TRBJ2-1
TGTGCCAGCAGCCCAAAGGCGCGGGAGGAGTACAATGAGCAGTTCTTC CASSPKAREEYNEQFF NA TRBV7-9 TRBD2 TRBJ2-1
TGTGCCAGCAGCCCCCGGACTAGCATCACAGATACGCAGTATTTT CASSPRTSITDTQYF NA TRBV11-2 TRBD2 TRBJ2-3
TGTGCCAGCAGTTTAACCCCTGGCCCGTACAATGAGCAGTTCTTC CASSLTPGPYNEQFF NA TRBV27 NA TRBJ2-1
TGTGCGACGGGACTAGCGGGGGGGCTGCAAGAGACCCAGTACTTC CATGLAGGLQETQYF NA TRBV6-7 TRBD2 TRBJ2-5
TGTGCCAGCAGTTTATCAAGGAGGCGGAATGAGCAGTTCTTC CASSLSRRRNEQFF NA TRBV27 NA TRBJ2-1
TGTGCCTGGAGTGTACAAAGGACAGGGGAAAAGGATCAGCCCCAGCATTTT CAWSVQRTGEKDQPQHF NA TRBV30 TRBD1 TRBJ1-5
TGTGCCAGTAGTTCTAGGCTCACAGATACGCAGTATTTT CASSSRLTDTQYF NA TRBV19 NA TRBJ2-3
TGTGCCAGCAGCTCGACTAGCGGGAGTGGGGCAGATACGCAGTATTTT CASSSTSGSGADTQYF NA TRBV7-3 TRBD2 TRBJ2-3
TGTGCCAGTAGTCCGTCGACAGGGGGCCGAGAGACCCAGTACTTC CASSPSTGGRETQYF NA TRBV19 TRBD1 TRBJ2-5
TGTGCCAGCAGTGGGGGACAGGGGGAAGCTTTCTTT CASSGGQGEAFF NA TRBV2 TRBD1 TRBJ1-1
TGTGCCAGCAGCTTCTCATTAGGACTGGACAGGGCCACAGATACGCAGTATTTT CASSFSLGLDRATDTQYF NA TRBV5-6 TRBD1 TRBJ2-3
TGTGCCAGCAGTCTCCACGTAGGCAATCAGCCCCAGCATTTT CASSLHVGNQPQHF NA TRBV28 NA TRBJ1-5
TGTGCCAGCAGTGAAGGCCAGGGGGTAAACACCATATATTTT CASSEGQGVNTIYF NA TRBV2 TRBD1 TRBJ1-3
TGCGCCAGCAGCACGGCGACAAACGTACTTGAGCAGTTCTTC CASSTATNVLEQFF NA TRBV5-1 NA TRBJ2-1
TGTGCCAGCAACCCTGGGGGGGCAACAGATACGCAGTATTTT CASNPGGATDTQYF NA TRBV6-5 NA TRBJ2-3
TGTGCCAGCAGCAAAGCGCATCAGGGGCCTCCCTACAATGAGCAGTTCTTC CASSKAHQGPPYNEQFF NA TRBV21-1 NA TRBJ2-1
TGTGCCAGCAGTTCCCGATCAACCAGGCAGAACACTGAAGCTTTCTTT CASSSRSTRQNTEAFF once TRBV28 NA TRBJ1-1
TGTGCCAGCAGCCCGGGCCGGACAGGGGTCCAAGAGACCCAGTACTTC CASSPGRTGVQETQYF once TRBV13 TRBD1 TRBJ2-5
TGTGCCTGGAGTGTACCAGAGAACACTGAAGCTTTCTTT CAWSVPENTEAFF NA TRBV30 NA TRBJ1-1
TGTGCCAGCAGTTCCCAGGCCCGAAAAGTGCTTCAGTACTTC CASSSQARKVLQYF few TRBV28 NA TRBJ2-4
TGTGCCATCAGTGAGTTCGGGGGGAGCTCCTATAATTCACCCCTCCACTTT CAISEFGGSSYNSPLHF NA TRBV10-3 NA TRBJ1-6
TGTGCCAGCAGTGAATATAATACAGGGGGAAGAGGCTACACCTTC CASSEYNTGGRGYTF once TRBV25-1 TRBD1 TRBJ1-2
TGTGCCAGCAGTGCCGACAGGGTGATAATGTACGAGCAGTACTTC CASSADRVIMYEQYF few TRBV6-1 TRBD1 TRBJ2-7
TGTGCCAGCAGCCCAGGTTACACCTTC CASSPGYTF NA TRBV9 NA TRBJ1-2
TGTGCCAGCAGCTACACAGGGGGATTGGTCAAAAACATTCAGTACTTC CASSYTGGLVKNIQYF NA TRBV5-6 TRBD1 TRBJ2-4